Following are 29 T cell receptor beta chains from one sample sequenced in a study of T cell changes during pregnancy in multiple sclerosis. Clones were sequenced by immunoSEQ multiplex PCR, and TCRdb holds only the in-frame ones, with some missing. The table records 20,000 to 30,000 clones, roughly 86% of them present only once. The source material was CD4+ T cells from peripheral blood mononuclear cells, sampled in the second trimester of pregnancy. The source of these receptors is a female donor in good health, enrolled as a control in a pregnancy study.

The V and J genes are TRBV27 and TRBJ1-2; TRBD1 aligns across 12 bases. Germline values: CDR1 MNHEY, CDR2 SMNVEV (reference sequence). V trimming: 3 bases; J trimming: 11 bases; junction bases outside the gene matches: 19. The CDR3 is 18 residues long. The CDR3 sequence is CASSFLGQGASITMRYTF. The CDR3 coding sequence is TGTGCCAGCAGTTTCTTGGGACAGGGGGCGTCCATAACTATGAGGTACACCTTC.

The chain has TRBV7-9 and TRBJ2-7, with 10 nucleotides matching TRBD2. Germline CDR1 reads SEHNR; CDR2 reads FQNEAQ (reference sequence). The CDR3 has 16 residues. The V and J ends lost 5 bases and 3 bases, in that order; junction bases with no gene match: 10. DNA of the CDR3: TGTGCCAGCAGCCGGTTCCTAGCGGGGGACCTCTACGAGCAGTACTTC. As protein: CASSRFLAGDLYEQYF.

V gene TRBV4-1 combines with J gene TRBJ2-7; TRBD2 aligns across 9 bases. This CDR3 region has 14 residues. Germline CDR1 reads MGHRA; CDR2 reads YSYEKL. Trimming cost V 4 bases and J 0 bases; bases outside gene matches: 1. CDR3 residues: CASSLTSGSYEQYF. CDR3 nucleotide sequence: TGCGCCAGCAGCCTGACTAGCGGCTCCTACGAGCAGTACTTC.

The chain combines TRBV15 with TRBJ1-1; 7 bases match TRBD1. The CDR3 is 16 residues long. From germline, CDR1 is LNHNV and CDR2 YYDKDF (reference sequence). V lost 1 base and J lost 5; bases outside the gene matches: 10. Here the CDR3 reads CATSRGGQVVGTEAFF. The CDR3, as DNA: TGTGCCACCAGCAGAGGCGGACAGGTTGTTGGTACTGAAGCTTTCTTT.

This rearrangement joins TRBV5-8 to TRBJ1-5, with TRBD1 identical over 8 bases. The CDR3 sequence is 15 residues long. The V gene end was trimmed by 4 bases and the J gene end by 2 bases; junction bases not matched to a gene: 5. CDR1 and CDR2 (germline): SGHTS, YDEGEE. As DNA, the CDR3 is TGTGCCAGCAGCGCTCAGGGGGCTGGCAATCAGCCCCAGCATTTT. This gives the protein CASSAQGAGNQPQHF.

V is TRBV6-1 and J is TRBJ2-7; 10 bases line up with TRBD1. With V trimmed by 6 bases and J by 4 bases, 3 bases remained unmatched. The CDR3 is 13 residues long. The V gene's germline CDR1 is MNHNS and CDR2 SASEGT. The CDR3 region is CASRGTGEYEQYF. As DNA, the CDR3 is TGTGCCAGCAGGGGGACAGGGGAGTACGAGCAGTACTTC.

This chain uses TRBV6-1 with TRBJ2-7, with D maybe TRBD1 (5 bases). CDR3 length: 15 residues. The germline CDR1 and CDR2 sequences are MNHNS and SASEGT. The germline V and J ends were trimmed by 2 bases and 2 bases, with 13 bases remaining between them. CDR3 DNA sequence: TGTGCCAGCAGTGAAAGAGGAGACAGCCCCTACGAGCAGTACTTC. Its protein product is CASSERGDSPYEQYF.

To note about this clone: The sample contains more than one DNA sequence encoding this CDR3. The rearrangement links TRBV9 to TRBJ1-1, with D possibly being TRBD1 (5 bases). Deletions cut 0 bases from V and 1 base from J, with 7 bases between. The CDR3 is 14 residues long. Germline assignment: CDR1 SGDLS and CDR2 YYNGEE. CDR3 in amino acids: CASSVAQGNTEAFF. The CDR3 DNA sequence: TGTGCCAGCAGCGTAGCTCAGGGGAACACTGAAGCTTTCTTT.

The chain has TRBV11-2 and TRBJ1-3; weak D call: TRBD1 (6 bases). CDR1 is SGHAT and CDR2 is FQNNGV in the germline V gene. V lost 1 base to trimming and J lost 2 bases, with 9 bases between them. The CDR3 extends over 15 amino acids. CDR3: CASSLVRGAGNTIYF. CDR3 nucleotides: TGTGCCAGCAGCTTAGTCAGGGGAGCTGGAAACACCATATATTTT.

The rearrangement links TRBV7-2 to TRBJ2-7; the match to TRBD1 covers 8 bases. The CDR3 has 15 residues. In germline, CDR1 is SGHTA, CDR2 FQGNSA. V lost 4 bases, J lost 3 bases, and 8 bases stayed unmatched. The CDR3 bases are TGTGCCAGCAGCTCAAGGACAGGGTCGGGCTACGAGCAGTACTTC. It codes for CASSSRTGSGYEQYF.

The chain links TRBV2 to TRBJ1-2, with 7 bases identical to TRBD1. V lost 2 bases, J lost 8 bases, and 8 bases stayed unmatched. Germline V lookup: CDR1 SNHLY, CDR2 FYNNEI. This CDR3 contains 14 residues. The CDR3 is CASSEFEGAGGYTF. CDR3 DNA sequence: TGTGCCAGCAGTGAATTTGAGGGGGCGGGCGGCTACACCTTC.

This chain links TRBV6-5 with TRBJ2-3, with TRBD2 matching over 15 bases. The V gene's germline CDR1 is MNHEY and CDR2 SVGAGI. The CDR3 has 16 residues. Unmatched junction bases numbered 4, after V lost 3 bases and J lost 6 bases. The CDR3 nucleotides are TGTGCCAGCAGTTATCGGGGACTAGCGGGGGGTGATACGCAGTATTTT. The encoded protein is CASSYRGLAGGDTQYF.

This rearrangement joins TRBV10-1 to TRBJ2-3; 9 positions match TRBD2. Germline V lookup: CDR1 WNHNN, CDR2 SYGVQD (reference sequence). CDR3 length equals 16 residues. The V and J ends lost 3 bases and 3 bases, in that order; junction bases with no gene match: 7. The CDR3 region is CASSDLRGGITDTQYF. In nucleotides, the CDR3 is TGCGCCAGCAGTGATCTGCGGGGGGGCATTACAGATACGCAGTATTTT.

The V gene is TRBV5-1, the J gene TRBJ1-2; 8 nucleotides align to TRBD1. CDR1 is SGHRS and CDR2 is YFSETQ in the germline V gene. With V trimmed by 0 bases and J by 6 bases, 7 bases remained unmatched. The CDR3 is 15 residues long. The DNA for the CDR3 is TGCGCCAGCAGCTTGGAGGCAGGGGGCCTGAATGGCTACACCTTC. This sequence encodes CASSLEAGGLNGYTF.

J is TRBJ1-1 and V is TRBV14, with a tentative D call TRBD1 (6 bases). The CDR3 has 14 amino acids. Germline assignment: CDR1 SGHDN and CDR2 FVKESK. The germline V and J ends were trimmed by 3 bases and 6 bases, with 14 bases remaining between them. In nucleotides, the CDR3 is TGTGCCAGCAGCCACCAAACAGGGTGGGCTGAAGCTTTCTTT. It yields the protein CASSHQTGWAEAFF.

This clone was counted only a few times. The chain combines TRBV5-1 with TRBJ1-2; 8 bases map to TRBD1. V was clipped by 3 bases and J by 8 bases; unmatched bases: 12. The CDR3 consists of 15 residues. Germline values: CDR1 SGHRS, CDR2 YFSETQ. The CDR3 loop reads CASSWTQGAPLGYTF. The DNA of the CDR3 is TGCGCCAGCAGCTGGACTCAGGGGGCGCCCCTAGGCTACACCTTC.

The rearrangement joins TRBV25-1 to TRBJ2-3; no definite D call. V was trimmed by 3 bases and J by 1 base, leaving 11 bases between them. Germline V gene lookup returns CDR1 MGHDK and CDR2 SYGVNS. This CDR3 comprises 15 residues. CDR3 bases: TGTGCCAGCAGTGAGGCGGCTAGAGGCACAGATACGCAGTATTTT. Amino acids: CASSEAARGTDTQYF.

V gene TRBV7-9 combines with J gene TRBJ1-2; maybe TRBD1 (6 bases). Trimming removed 5 bases at V and 8 bases at J, with 18 bases between. CDR3 length: 14 amino acids. Per germline, CDR1 SEHNR and CDR2 FQNEAQ (reference sequence). CDR3 sequence reads: CASSPTGRGMGYTF. CDR3 DNA sequence: TGTGCCAGCAGCCCGACGGGCAGGGGAATGGGCTACACCTTC.

The J gene is TRBJ2-7, the V gene TRBV7-2; 14 positions agree with TRBD2. V was clipped by 2 bases and J by 1 base; unmatched bases: 7. Germline V CDR1 and CDR2: SGHTA, FQGNSA. This CDR3 is built from 18 residues. The CDR3 DNA is TGTGCCAGCAGCTTAAGGGGGACTAGCGGGAGACCTTCCTACGAGCAGTACTTC. It yields the protein CASSLRGTSGRPSYEQYF.

This rearrangement joins TRBV28 to TRBJ1-1; D possibly corresponds to TRBD1 (5 bases). The CDR3 is made up of 13 amino acids. Per germline, CDR1 MDHEN and CDR2 SYDVKM. V was pared by 5 bases and J by 5 bases, with 12 bases between. The CDR3 nucleotides are TGTGCCAGCAGTATTACAGGACGGACTGAAGCTTTCTTT. Its protein product is CASSITGRTEAFF.

The V call is TRBV19, the J call TRBJ1-5; the D gene is possibly TRBD1 (6 bases). Trimming stripped 7 bases from V and 5 bases from J, with 9 bases between. This CDR3 spans 12 amino acids. Germline V gene lookup returns CDR1 LNHDA and CDR2 SQIVND (reference sequence). The CDR3 DNA reads as TGTGCCAGTAAACAGGGTTATCAGCCCCAGCATTTT. Its protein is CASKQGYQPQHF.

V usage is TRBV5-1 and J usage is TRBJ1-3; D unresolved. The germline V and J ends were trimmed by 4 bases and 2 bases, with 7 bases remaining between them. The length of the CDR3 is 13 residues. Germline V gene lookup returns CDR1 SGHRS and CDR2 YFSETQ. The CDR3, as DNA: TGCGCCAGCAGCCCTGACACTGGAAACACCATATATTTT. It codes for CASSPDTGNTIYF.

This clone was seen only once. The chain has TRBV11-2 and TRBJ2-1, with D tentatively TRBD2 (6 bases). Germline V gene data show CDR1 as SGHAT and CDR2 as FQNNGV. The germline V and J ends were trimmed by 5 bases and 6 bases, with 20 bases remaining between them. The CDR3 loop spans 16 amino acids. CDR3 protein: CASSLLGAGSVNEQFF. CDR3 nucleotide sequence: TGTGCCAGCAGCCTTTTGGGTGCGGGGAGTGTCAATGAGCAGTTCTTC.

On this clone itself: One junction end disagrees with the germline gene, perhaps due to a read error. The chain joins TRBV27 to TRBJ2-7, with 7 positions matching TRBD2. This CDR3 is built from 15 residues. The germline V gene has CDR1 MNHEY and CDR2 SMNVEV (reference sequence). CDR3 coding DNA: TGTGTCAGCAGATTCGGGCCTAGCGGCAACTACGAGCAGTACTTC. Protein sequence: CVSRFGPSGNYEQYF.

This clone showed up just once. The rearrangement joins TRBV19 to TRBJ1-2, with D unclear. The CDR3 has 14 amino acids. From germline, CDR1 is LNHDA and CDR2 SQIVND (reference sequence). Trimming left V 1 base short and J 8 bases short, with 14 bases between. CDR3 in DNA: TGTGCCAGTAGTATAGCGTCGGGGTCAAAAGGCTACACCTTC. Protein sequence: CASSIASGSKGYTF.

The chain uses TRBV19 and TRBJ1-1, with D tentatively TRBD1 (6 bases). Trimming removed 6 bases from V and 0 bases from J, with 11 bases in between. The CDR3 is 14 amino acids. The V gene's germline CDR1 is LNHDA and CDR2 SQIVND (reference sequence). The DNA of the CDR3 is TGTGCCAGTAGATCGACAGGAATGAACACTGAAGCTTTCTTT. Its protein is CASRSTGMNTEAFF.

V gene TRBV7-6 combines with J gene TRBJ2-1; 11 bases align to TRBD2. This CDR3 region has 17 residues. The germline gives CDR1 SGHVS, CDR2 FNYEAQ. With V trimmed by 1 base and J by 3 bases, 5 bases remained unmatched. DNA for the CDR3: TGTGCCAGCAGCTTAGGGGTAGCGGGAGGGAACTACAATGAGCAGTTCTTC. Protein: CASSLGVAGGNYNEQFF.

The genes are TRBV5-1 and TRBJ2-2; D is perhaps TRBD2 (6 bases). The CDR3 extends over 17 amino acids. The germline V gene encodes CDR1 SGHRS and CDR2 YFSETQ. The ends were cut back, 0 bases at V and 3 bases at J, with 15 bases in the middle. DNA for the CDR3: TGCGCCAGCAGCTTGGGGGTCGGGCCTAGCGACACCGGGGAGCTGTTTTTT. Encoded protein: CASSLGVGPSDTGELFF. The whole variable domain, filled in from reference TRBV5-1 and TRBJ2-2, reads KAGVTQTPRYLIKTRGQQVTLSCSPISGHRSVSWYQQTPGQGLQFLFEYFSETQRNKGNFPGRFSGRQFSNSRSEMNVSTLELGDSALYLCASSLGVGPSDTGELFFGEGSRLTVL.

The gene calls are TRBV7-3 and TRBJ1-1, with a weak D call TRBD1 (6 bases). The CDR3 is made up of 16 amino acids. V shed 5 bases and J shed 3 bases, with 19 bases lying between them. The germline gives CDR1 SGHTA, CDR2 FQGTGA. DNA of the CDR3: TGTGCCAGCAGCCCCTCAGGACTCAAGGGGGACACTGAAGCTTTCTTT. Amino acids: CASSPSGLKGDTEAFF.